These 19 T cell receptor beta chains originate from one sample sequenced in a study of T cell responses to AZD1222 COVID-19 vaccine. TCRdb's table, derived via immunoSEQ multiplex PCR, lists solely in-frame clones and lacks some. The sample records 120,000 or so clones, roughly 92% being singletons. Sequenced here: peripheral blood, sampled 28 days after the second AZD1222 dose. Receptor source: an adult who received the AZD1222 COVID-19 vaccine.

The chain uses TRBV3-1 (or the pseudogene TRBV3-2) and TRBJ2-3; weak D call: TRBD2 (5 bases). CDR3 size: 14 residues. Trimming removed 0 bases from V and 4 bases from J, with 8 bases in between. The germline CDR1 and CDR2 sequences are LGHDT and YNNKEL (reference sequence). As DNA, the CDR3 is TGTGCCAGCAGCCAAGACTTCGGGGCAGATACGCAGTATTTT. As protein: CASSQDFGADTQYF.

The gene calls are TRBV7-9 and TRBJ2-4; the D gene could be TRBD1 or TRBD2 (5 bases each). V dropped 4 bases and J dropped 6 bases, with 10 bases sitting between them. CDR1 is SEHNR and CDR2 is FQNEAQ in the germline V gene (reference sequence). This CDR3 contains 13 residues. DNA for the CDR3: TGTGCCAGCAGCTCTACCGGGACAAACATTCAGTACTTC. Translating it yields CASSSTGTNIQYF. The complete variable domain, with remaining parts taken from reference TRBV7-9 and TRBJ2-4, reads DTGVSQNPRHKITKRGQNVTFRCDPISEHNRLYWYRQTLGQGPEFLTYFQNEAQLEKSRLLSDRFSAERPKGSFSTLEIQRTEQGDSAMYLCASSSTGTNIQYFGAGTRLSVL.

The rearrangement joins TRBV15 to TRBJ2-3, with TRBD1 matching 7 bases. The CDR3 consists of 13 residues. V was pared by 3 bases and J by 6 bases, with 3 bases of the junction left unmatched. CDR1 is LNHNV and CDR2 is YYDKDF in the germline V gene (reference sequence). This CDR3 reads CATSRDRQDTQYF. In nucleotides, the CDR3 is TGTGCCACCAGCAGGGACAGGCAGGATACGCAGTATTTT.

This clone occurred a few times. The chain carries TRBV2 and TRBJ1-6; no clear D gene. CDR1 is SNHLY, CDR2 FYNNEI, per germline. V lost 8 bases and J lost 9, with 8 bases in between. The CDR3 length is 11 residues. Here the CDR3 DNA reads TGTGCCAGCCTACGGAGTTCACCCCTCCACTTT. Its translation is CASLRSSPLHF.

This chain connects TRBV5-4 to TRBJ1-6; tentatively, D is TRBD1 (5 bases). Trimming removed 0 bases from V and 13 bases from J, with 14 bases in between. Germline values: CDR1 SGHNT, CDR2 YYREEE (reference sequence). This CDR3 spans 14 amino acids. This CDR3 reads CASSLGGATGPLHF. The DNA for the CDR3 is TGTGCCAGCAGCTTGGGGGGCGCGACCGGGCCCCTCCACTTT.

This clone was picked up one time. As DNA, the CDR3 is TGCGCCAGCAGCCTCCAGGAGGGGACAGGGGCCAATGAGCAGTTCTTC. Encoded protein: CASSLQEGTGANEQFF. This chain uses TRBV4-3 with TRBJ2-1; TRBD1 matches at 10 bases. The V and J ends lost 4 bases and 6 bases, in that order; junction bases with no gene match: 9. CDR1 LGHNA and CDR2 YSLEER come from the germline V gene. The CDR3 is 16 residues long.

V and J are TRBV5-5 and TRBJ1-5; perhaps TRBD1 as D (6 bases). Germline V gene lookup returns CDR1 SGHKS and CDR2 YYEKEE (reference sequence). Trimming removed 4 bases from V and 5 bases from J, with 13 bases in between. The CDR3 spans 14 residues. This chain's CDR3 is CASSRTEGYQPQHF. CDR3 bases: TGTGCCAGCAGCCGGACAGAGGGATATCAGCCCCAGCATTTT.

This rearrangement joins TRBV3-1 (or the pseudogene TRBV3-2) to TRBJ1-1; D gene ambiguous. The CDR3 length is 13 residues. V was pared by 1 base and J by 3 bases, with 6 bases between. Germline loops: CDR1 LGHDT, CDR2 YNNKEL (reference sequence). CDR3 in amino acids: CASSQAGYTEAFF. CDR3 bases: TGTGCCAGCAGCCAAGCAGGATACACTGAAGCTTTCTTT.

CDR3 sequence (DNA): TGTGCCAGCAGGGGAACAGGGGGCGCAGATACGCAGTATTTT. Protein: CASRGTGGADTQYF. This chain connects TRBV6-5 to TRBJ2-3; 9 bases are a match to TRBD1. The CDR3 sequence is 14 residues long. V gave up 6 bases and J gave up 4 bases; unmatched junction bases: 5. Germline CDR1 reads MNHEY; CDR2 reads SVGAGI.

J is TRBJ1-2 and V is TRBV6-5, with D unclear. V lost 6 bases, J lost 11 bases, and 13 bases lay in between. The CDR3 consists of 11 residues. Germline CDR1 reads MNHEY; CDR2 reads SVGAGI. The CDR3 loop reads CASSPPVPYTF. The CDR3 nucleotides read TGTGCCAGCAGCCCGCCAGTTCCGTACACCTTC.

J is TRBJ1-3 and V is TRBV7-9, with 7 bases identical to TRBD1. V was clipped by 3 bases and J by 4 bases; unmatched bases: 3. The CDR3 is made up of 14 amino acids. Germline assignment: CDR1 SEHNR and CDR2 FQNEAQ (reference sequence). The chain's CDR3 is CASSFTGVGNTIYF. DNA for the CDR3: TGTGCCAGCAGCTTTACAGGGGTGGGAAACACCATATATTTT. The full variable domain, with the rest looked up from reference TRBV7-9 and TRBJ1-3, is DTGVSQNPRHKITKRGQNVTFRCDPISEHNRLYWYRQTLGQGPEFLTYFQNEAQLEKSRLLSDRFSAERPKGSFSTLEIQRTEQGDSAMYLCASSFTGVGNTIYFGEGSWLTVV.

V usage is TRBV6-4 and J usage is TRBJ2-1; TRBD1 aligns across 9 bases. V dropped 2 bases and J dropped 3; count of bases not matched to a gene: 2. This CDR3 is built from 15 residues. Germline V gives CDR1 MRHNA, CDR2 SNTAGT. The CDR3 DNA follows: TGTGCCAGCAGTGACACAGGGGGCGACTACAATGAGCAGTTCTTC. It encodes CASSDTGGDYNEQFF.

The rearrangement uses TRBV7-3 and TRBJ1-4; TRBD1 aligns across 8 bases. V was pared by 4 bases and J by 5 bases, with 12 bases of the junction left unmatched. In germline, CDR1 is SGHTA, CDR2 FQGTGA. The CDR3 totals 17 residues. CDR3 DNA sequence: TGTGCCAGCAGCTCTTACCGCCGACAGGGGCGGAATGAAAAACTGTTTTTT. It specifies CASSSYRRQGRNEKLFF.

In the case of this clone: Because it lacks the conserved phenylalanine or tryptophan at the end, this CDR3 is likely a read error. Because the CDR3's place on the DNA is in doubt, the DNA is left out and the CDR3 is given as listed by TCRdb. The rearrangement links TRBV28 to TRBJ1-1. Germline values: CDR1 MDHEN, CDR2 SYDVKM. The CDR3 numbers 14 amino acids, ends counted. CDR3 loop: CASSLSPGPPYLPL.

This clone occurred a few times. The chain is built from TRBV12-3 or TRBV12-4 and TRBJ2-1; D not certain. V was clipped by 1 base and J by 8 bases, with 3 bases between them. CDR3 length: 11 residues. The CDR3 here is CASSLGDEQFF. CDR3 nucleotide sequence: TGTGCCAGCAGTTTAGGGGATGAGCAGTTCTTC.

The V call is TRBV7-2, the J call TRBJ2-2, with 7 positions matching TRBD1. Germline V gene data show CDR1 as SGHTA and CDR2 as FQGNSA. The junction had 16 bases not matched to a gene; V was cut back by 2 bases and J by 7 bases. This CDR3 spans 18 amino acids. Here the CDR3 DNA reads TGTGCCAGCAGCTTATCCCGGTTACAGGGGTTGAAGGACGGGGAGCTGTTTTTT. Protein product: CASSLSRLQGLKDGELFF.

This clone turned up a few times. The V call is TRBV5-5, the J call TRBJ1-6; TRBD1 aligns across 7 bases. The J segment lost 6 bases and the V segment lost 0 bases, leaving 3 bases of the junction unmatched. The CDR3 runs 15 residues. Per germline, CDR1 SGHKS and CDR2 YYEKEE (reference sequence). The CDR3 is CASSLDGDSNSPLHF. The CDR3 coding sequence is TGTGCCAGCAGCTTGGATGGGGACAGTAATTCACCCCTCCACTTT.

J is TRBJ2-7 and V is TRBV12-3 or TRBV12-4; D unclear. This CDR3 region has 12 residues. V lost 0 bases to trimming and J lost 7 bases, with 7 bases between them. CDR3 protein: CASSLATGEQYF. DNA for the CDR3: TGTGCCAGCAGTTTAGCTACTGGGGAGCAGTACTTC.

CDR3 in DNA: TGCGCCAGCAGCTTTACCCATAATTCCCAGGGGGAAGCTTTCTTT. Amino acid sequence: CASSFTHNSQGEAFF. The chain links TRBV5-1 to TRBJ1-1; possible D gene TRBD1, 6 bases. The CDR3 is 15 amino acids. From germline, CDR1 is SGHRS and CDR2 YFSETQ. V lost 2 bases, J lost 8 bases, and 19 bases lay in between.